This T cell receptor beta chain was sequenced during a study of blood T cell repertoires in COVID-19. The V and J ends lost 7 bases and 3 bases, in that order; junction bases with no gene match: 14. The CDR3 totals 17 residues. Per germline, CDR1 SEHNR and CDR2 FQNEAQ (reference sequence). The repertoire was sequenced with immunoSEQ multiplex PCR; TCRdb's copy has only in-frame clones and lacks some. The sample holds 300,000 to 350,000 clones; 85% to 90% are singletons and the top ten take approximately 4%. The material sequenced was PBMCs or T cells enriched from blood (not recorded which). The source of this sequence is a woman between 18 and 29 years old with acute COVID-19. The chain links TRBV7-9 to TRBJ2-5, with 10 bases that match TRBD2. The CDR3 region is CASTGLAVVSTKETQYF. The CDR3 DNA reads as TGTGCCAGCACCGGACTAGCGGTCGTATCTACTAAAGAGACCCAGTACTTC.